This T cell receptor beta chain was identified in a study of technical replicates of blood from a handful of donors. The table lists this clone with a count of one. CDR3 length equals 20 residues. V dropped 7 bases and J dropped 5; count of bases not matched to a gene: 22. CDR1 and CDR2 (germline): MNHEY, SMNVEV (reference sequence). Data came from immunoSEQ multiplex PCR; TCRdb stores just in-frame clones and leaves some out. The table includes some 78,000 clones, around 92% detected once. The J gene is TRBJ2-1, the V gene TRBV27; TRBD2 matches 11 bases. Input material: T cells isolated from PBMCs. The sequence came from a human donor in good health. CDR3 in amino acids: CASTPLGPGVSGRVNNEQFF. The CDR3 coding sequence is TGTGCCAGCACCCCTCTGGGACCGGGGGTTAGCGGGAGGGTCAACAATGAGCAGTTCTTC.